The 29 T cell receptor beta chains below come from one sample, sequenced in a study of shared clonotypes between healthy human individuals. The protocol was immunoSEQ multiplex PCR, while the TCRdb copy is restricted to in-frame clones and leaves out a portion. The table shows roughly 890,000 clones, with 85% to 95% occurring only once. Naivety among CD8 cells was defined by CD45RO negativity and positive CCR7 selection, thereby excluding terminally differentiated effector memory CD45RA+ cells. The specimen was naive CD8+ T cells sorted from blood. The origin of the receptors is a man aged 25 to 40 in good health.

The chain links TRBV5-1 to TRBJ2-3, with 9 positions matching TRBD1. CDR1 is SGHRS and CDR2 is YFSETQ in the germline V gene. The CDR3 has 16 amino acids. V lost 5 bases and J lost 2; bases outside the gene matches: 9. The CDR3 DNA reads as TGCGCCAGCAGTTCTGGACAGGGGTTCATCACAGATACGCAGTATTTT. The encoded protein is CASSSGQGFITDTQYF.

On this clone: This sample includes further DNA sequences coding for the same CDR3. This chain uses TRBV5-1 with TRBJ2-3; TRBD1 might be the D (5 bases). V dropped 0 bases and J dropped 2 bases, with 7 bases sitting between them. The germline gives CDR1 SGHRS, CDR2 YFSETQ. The CDR3 totals 14 residues. CDR3 in DNA: TGCGCCAGCAGCTTGGTAGGGGCCACAGATACGCAGTATTTT. Translating gives CASSLVGATDTQYF.

J is TRBJ2-3 and V is TRBV5-6, with 13 positions matching TRBD2. The length of the CDR3 is 17 residues. With 2 bases clipped from V and 0 bases from J, the junction kept 3 bases outside the gene matches. Germline values: CDR1 SGHDT, CDR2 YYEEEE. The CDR3 reads CASSLSGLAGSTDTQYF. The CDR3 DNA is TGTGCCAGCAGCTTATCGGGACTAGCGGGGAGCACAGATACGCAGTATTTT.

This rearrangement joins TRBV18 to TRBJ2-3; TRBD1 or TRBD2 may be the D gene (5 bases each). Germline CDR1 and CDR2: KGHSH and LQKENI. Trimming took off 0 bases at V and 0 bases at J, with 10 bases between the two ends. The CDR3 sequence is 16 residues long. The CDR3 coding sequence is TGTGCCAGCTCACCACCGATGGGGGAGAGCACAGATACGCAGTATTTT. Its protein is CASSPPMGESTDTQYF. The whole variable domain, filled in from reference TRBV18 and TRBJ2-3, reads NAGVMQNPRHLVRRRGQEARLRCSPMKGHSHVYWYRQLPEEGLKFMVYLQKENIIDESGMPKERFSAEFPKEGPSILRIQQVVRGDSAAYFCASSPPMGESTDTQYFGPGTRLTVL.

V gene TRBV28 combines with J gene TRBJ2-7; D uncertain. This CDR3 contains 13 residues. Germline V CDR1 and CDR2: MDHEN, SYDVKM. Trimming took off 5 bases at V and 2 bases at J, with 10 bases between the two ends. CDR3 loop: CASSGDGTYEQYF. In DNA form, the CDR3 reads TGTGCCAGCAGTGGTGACGGAACCTACGAGCAGTACTTC.

Only one count was recorded for this clone. This chain links TRBV5-6 with TRBJ2-7; 7 bases are shared with TRBD2. CDR1 is SGHDT and CDR2 is YYEEEE in the germline V gene. Germline trimming cut 4 bases from V and 2 bases from J; bases unmatched to any gene: 6. This CDR3 has 14 amino acids. CDR3 protein: CASSTLAAAYEQYF. The DNA of the CDR3 is TGTGCCAGCAGCACGCTAGCGGCGGCCTACGAGCAGTACTTC.

The chain is built from TRBV1 and TRBJ2-1; the DNA was not compared with TRBD2, the D call given in the table. TRBV1 is assigned pseudogene status. This CDR3 spans 19 amino acids. The CDR3 reads CTSSQVGLAGYVLDNEQFF. As DNA, the CDR3 is TGCACCAGCAGCCAAGTAGGTCTAGCGGGCTATGTCTTAGACAATGAGCAGTTCTTC.

V usage is TRBV5-1 and J usage is TRBJ2-7, with D possibly matching TRBD1 (6 bases). Germline values: CDR1 SGHRS, CDR2 YFSETQ. With 4 bases removed from V and 1 base from J, the gap between germline ends came to 18 bases. The CDR3 sequence is 16 residues long. The chain's CDR3 is CASSGHRDKLSYEQYF. CDR3 in DNA: TGCGCCAGCAGCGGACACCGGGACAAACTTTCCTACGAGCAGTACTTC. Full variable domain (remainder filled in from reference TRBV5-1 and TRBJ2-7): KAGVTQTPRYLIKTRGQQVTLSCSPISGHRSVSWYQQTPGQGLQFLFEYFSETQRNKGNFPGRFSGRQFSNSRSEMNVSTLELGDSALYLCASSGHRDKLSYEQYFGPGTRLTVT.

The V gene is TRBV15, the J gene TRBJ1-2; possibly TRBD1 for D (6 bases). The CDR3 extends over 13 amino acids. Germline CDR1 LNHNV, CDR2 YYDKDF (reference sequence). V was shortened by 2 bases and J by 2 bases, with 6 bases between the two germline ends. The CDR3 here is CATSRQGNYGYTF. The CDR3 coding sequence is TGTGCCACCAGCAGACAGGGGAACTATGGCTACACCTTC.

The chain is built from TRBV4-1 and TRBJ2-7; D gene unclear. This CDR3 is built from 12 residues. The V and J ends lost 0 bases and 7 bases respectively, with 7 bases between them. Germline CDR1 MGHRA, CDR2 YSYEKL. The DNA for the CDR3 is TGCGCCAGCAGCCAAGATGGCTTGGAGCAGTACTTC. Its translation is CASSQDGLEQYF.

The V and J genes are TRBV27 and TRBJ1-2, with 8 bases lining up with TRBD1. The CDR3 is 14 amino acids. After removal of 4 bases from V and 8 bases from J, the junction contained 9 bases not matched to a gene. Germline CDR1 reads MNHEY; CDR2 reads SMNVEV (reference sequence). The CDR3 region is CASSSDRGIDGYTF. Written as DNA, the CDR3 is TGTGCCAGCAGTTCCGACAGGGGCATCGACGGCTACACCTTC.

This sequence joins TRBV4-1 and TRBJ2-7; TRBD2 is a possible D gene (6 bases). V lost 4 bases and J lost 6, with 13 bases in between. The germline V gene encodes CDR1 MGHRA and CDR2 YSYEKL. The CDR3 runs to 13 residues. The CDR3 here is CASSPPLALEQYF. The DNA of the CDR3 is TGCGCCAGCAGCCCTCCCCTAGCGCTCGAGCAGTACTTC.

The V gene is TRBV7-6, the J gene TRBJ2-2, with no clear D. Germline assignment: CDR1 SGHVS and CDR2 FNYEAQ. CDR3 size: 17 residues. V was cut by 1 base and J by 5 bases, with 17 bases left in between. The CDR3 spells CASSLVPADVGTGELFF. For the CDR3, the DNA is TGTGCCAGCAGCTTAGTACCGGCGGACGTAGGAACCGGGGAGCTGTTTTTT.

This chain uses TRBV9 with TRBJ2-5, with 14 bases identical to TRBD2. The V gene's germline CDR1 is SGDLS and CDR2 YYNGEE. V was pared by 4 bases and J by 5 bases, with 13 bases of the junction left unmatched. The CDR3 runs 18 residues. CDR3 in DNA: TGTGCCAGCAGCTCACCCGGGACTAGCGGGAGTGTTTTTGAGACCCAGTACTTC. It codes for CASSSPGTSGSVFETQYF.

This sequence joins TRBV6-5 and TRBJ1-1; a weak D match, TRBD1 (6 bases). V lost 4 bases and J 2 bases, leaving 8 bases between the germline ends. Germline V CDR1 and CDR2: MNHEY, SVGAGI. The CDR3 is 13 residues long. The CDR3 DNA reads as TGTGCCAGCAGTTCAGGGGACAACACTGAAGCTTTCTTT. This codes for CASSSGDNTEAFF.

The chain employs TRBV29-1 and TRBJ2-1; possibly TRBD1 or TRBD2 for D (6 bases each). V shed 4 bases and J shed 4 bases, with 14 bases lying between them. Germline V lookup: CDR1 SQVTM, CDR2 ANQGSEA. The CDR3 length is 14 residues. The CDR3 protein is CSVVGGTSYNEQFF. CDR3 DNA: TGCAGCGTTGTAGGGGGGACGTCGTACAATGAGCAGTTCTTC.

The V gene is TRBV14, the J gene TRBJ2-5; D is undetermined. The CDR3 totals 15 residues. Trimming took 1 base from V and 1 from J, leaving 10 bases between them. CDR1 and CDR2 from the germline V gene are SGHDN and FVKESK. The CDR3, as DNA: TGTGCCAGCAGCCAAGTAGGAACCCGCCAAGAGACCCAGTACTTC. Translating it yields CASSQVGTRQETQYF. Full variable domain (outside the CDR3, taken from reference TRBV14 and TRBJ2-5): EAGVTQFPSHSVIEKGQTVTLRCDPISGHDNLYWYRRVMGKEIKFLLHFVKESKQDESGMPNNRFLAERTGGTYSTLKVQPAELEDSGVYFCASSQVGTRQETQYFGPGTRLLVL.

CDR3 loop: CASRPGPNTGELFF. Written as DNA, the CDR3 is TGTGCCAGCAGACCGGGTCCGAACACCGGGGAGCTGTTTTTT. This rearrangement joins TRBV7-9 to TRBJ2-2, with D unclear. Trimming pared 6 bases from V and 0 bases from J, leaving 8 bases between. This CDR3 contains 14 residues. The germline gives CDR1 SEHNR, CDR2 FQNEAQ (reference sequence).

Here the CDR3 reads CASSEEPSTDTQYF. The DNA for the CDR3 is TGCGCCAGCAGTGAAGAGCCGAGCACAGATACGCAGTATTTT. The chain uses TRBV10-1 and TRBJ2-3, with D hard to call. Trimming removed 3 bases from V and 0 bases from J, with 7 bases in between. CDR3 length: 14 amino acids. CDR1 is WNHNN, CDR2 SYGVQD, per germline (reference sequence).

This chain joins TRBV18 and TRBJ2-3; D is undetermined. Trimming pared 0 bases from V and 4 bases from J, leaving 11 bases between. Per the germline V gene, CDR1 is KGHSH and CDR2 is LQKENI. CDR3 size: 15 residues. In nucleotides, the CDR3 is TGTGCCAGCTCACCACCGGAACGGAGCCCAGATACGCAGTATTTT. Protein: CASSPPERSPDTQYF.

The gene calls are TRBV7-9 and TRBJ2-5; D gene ambiguous. Germline CDR1 SEHNR, CDR2 FQNEAQ (reference sequence). The CDR3 covers 11 residues. The V gene lost 6 bases and the J gene lost 2 bases, with 4 bases spanning the gap. In DNA, the CDR3 is TGTGCCAGCAGGAAACAAGAGACCCAGTACTTC. This gives the protein CASRKQETQYF.

V usage is TRBV28 and J usage is TRBJ2-7; D possibly corresponds to TRBD2 (5 bases). Germline CDR1 MDHEN, CDR2 SYDVKM. The V gene lost 5 bases and the J gene lost 2 bases, with 16 bases spanning the gap. The length of the CDR3 is 15 residues. The CDR3 spells CASSLPRTETYEQYF. CDR3 in DNA: TGTGCCAGCAGTCTACCCCGGACTGAGACCTACGAGCAGTACTTC. Full variable domain (outside the CDR3, taken from reference TRBV28 and TRBJ2-7): DVKVTQSSRYLVKRTGEKVFLECVQDMDHENMFWYRQDPGLGLRLIYFSYDVKMKEKGDIPEGYSVSREKKERFSLILESASTNQTSMYLCASSLPRTETYEQYFGPGTRLTVT.

The chain has TRBV10-3 and TRBJ2-3; 10 bases map to TRBD2. CDR1 and CDR2 (germline): ENHRY, SYGVKD. The CDR3 spans 19 residues. With 4 bases clipped from V and 0 bases from J, the junction kept 13 bases outside the gene matches. The DNA of the CDR3 is TGTGCCATCAGTGGTCGGTTGCAGAAAGCGGGGGGGAGCACAGATACGCAGTATTTT. This gives the protein CAISGRLQKAGGSTDTQYF.

The chain couples TRBV28 to TRBJ1-5, with 7 bases that match TRBD1. The junction had 7 bases not matched to a gene; V was cut back by 3 bases and J by 5 bases. Germline assignment: CDR1 MDHEN and CDR2 SYDVKM. There are 15 residues in the CDR3. This chain's CDR3 is CASSLDRRRHQPQHF. The CDR3 nucleotides are TGTGCCAGCAGTTTGGACAGGCGGCGGCATCAGCCCCAGCATTTT. The complete variable domain, with remaining parts taken from reference TRBV28 and TRBJ1-5, reads DVKVTQSSRYLVKRTGEKVFLECVQDMDHENMFWYRQDPGLGLRLIYFSYDVKMKEKGDIPEGYSVSREKKERFSLILESASTNQTSMYLCASSLDRRRHQPQHFGDGTRLSIL.

The chain is built from TRBV10-3 and TRBJ2-7; 7 bases are a match to TRBD1. The CDR3 contains 14 residues. The V gene's germline CDR1 is ENHRY and CDR2 SYGVKD. With V trimmed by 2 bases and J by 5 bases, 6 bases remained unmatched. CDR3 nucleotide sequence: TGTGCCATCAGTGAGATATTAACAGGGGACGAGCAGTACTTC. As protein: CAISEILTGDEQYF.

The chain has TRBV7-9 and TRBJ2-3; 9 nucleotides match TRBD2. This CDR3 has 17 residues. V trimming: 5 bases; J trimming: 0 bases; junction bases outside the gene matches: 9. In germline, CDR1 is SEHNR, CDR2 FQNEAQ (reference sequence). The CDR3 nucleotides read TGTGCCAGCAGCAACCGCGGGGGGGGCGTTAGCACAGATACGCAGTATTTT. Protein: CASSNRGGGVSTDTQYF. The full variable domain, rest sourced from reference TRBV7-9 and TRBJ2-3, is DTGVSQNPRHKITKRGQNVTFRCDPISEHNRLYWYRQTLGQGPEFLTYFQNEAQLEKSRLLSDRFSAERPKGSFSTLEIQRTEQGDSAMYLCASSNRGGGVSTDTQYFGPGTRLTVL.

Here the CDR3 reads CASSPDRCEQYF. Written as DNA, the CDR3 is TGTGCCAGCAGTCCGGACCGGTGTGAGCAGTACTTC. The chain has TRBV27 and TRBJ2-7; no firm D call. Trimming removed 5 bases at V and 7 bases at J, with 12 bases between. The CDR3 sequence is 12 residues long. The germline V gene has CDR1 MNHEY and CDR2 SMNVEV (reference sequence).

V gene TRBV6-5 combines with J gene TRBJ2-2, with D possibly matching TRBD2 (5 bases). CDR3 length equals 13 residues. From germline, CDR1 is MNHEY and CDR2 SVGAGI. Trimming stripped 6 bases from V and 4 bases from J, with 9 bases between. The CDR3 region is CASRPGVTGELFF. CDR3 in DNA: TGTGCCAGCAGGCCCGGGGTCACCGGGGAGCTGTTTTTT.

The chain joins TRBV27 to TRBJ1-2; D might be TRBD1 (6 bases). The CDR3 contains 16 residues. CDR1 is MNHEY, CDR2 SMNVEV, per germline (reference sequence). Trimming cost V 6 bases and J 1 base, with 18 bases left between them. The CDR3, as DNA: TGTGCCAGCAGGGGTGGGTTGACAGGACTTAACTATGGCTACACCTTC. Its translation is CASRGGLTGLNYGYTF.